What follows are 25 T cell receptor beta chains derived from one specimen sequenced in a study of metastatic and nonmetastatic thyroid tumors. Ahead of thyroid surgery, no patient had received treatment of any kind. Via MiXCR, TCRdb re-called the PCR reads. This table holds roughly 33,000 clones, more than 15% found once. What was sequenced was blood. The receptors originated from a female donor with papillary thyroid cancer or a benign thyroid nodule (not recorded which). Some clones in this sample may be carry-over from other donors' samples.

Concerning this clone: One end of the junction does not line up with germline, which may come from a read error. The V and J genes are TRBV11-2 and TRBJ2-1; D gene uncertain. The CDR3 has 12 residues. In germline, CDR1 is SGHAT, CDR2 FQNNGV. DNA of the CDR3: TGTGCCAGCAGCTTAAAGAACAATGAGCATTTCTTT. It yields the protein CASSLKNNEHFF.

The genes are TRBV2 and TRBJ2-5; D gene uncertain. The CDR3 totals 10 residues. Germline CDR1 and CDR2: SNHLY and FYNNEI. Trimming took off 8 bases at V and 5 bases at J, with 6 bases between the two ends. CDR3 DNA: TGTGCCAGCGCCGAGGAGACCCAGTACTTC. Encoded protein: CASAEETQYF.

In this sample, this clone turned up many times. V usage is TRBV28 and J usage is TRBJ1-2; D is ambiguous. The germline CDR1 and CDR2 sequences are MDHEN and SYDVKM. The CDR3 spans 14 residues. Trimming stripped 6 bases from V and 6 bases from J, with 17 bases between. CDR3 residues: CASSRSARLHGYTF. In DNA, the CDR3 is TGTGCCAGCAGCCGCTCGGCCAGACTTCATGGCTACACCTTC.

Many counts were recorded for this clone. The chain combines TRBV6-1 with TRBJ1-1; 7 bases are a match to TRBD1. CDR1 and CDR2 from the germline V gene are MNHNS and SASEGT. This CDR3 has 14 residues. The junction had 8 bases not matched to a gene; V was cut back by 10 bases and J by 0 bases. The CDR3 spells CANDRDAMNTEAFF. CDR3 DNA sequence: TGTGCCAACGACAGGGATGCCATGAACACTGAAGCTTTCTTT.

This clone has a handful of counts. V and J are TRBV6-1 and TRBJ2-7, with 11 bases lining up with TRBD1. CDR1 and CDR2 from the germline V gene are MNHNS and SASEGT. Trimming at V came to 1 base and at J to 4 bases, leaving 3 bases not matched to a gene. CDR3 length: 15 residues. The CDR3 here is CASSEGTGGVYEQYF. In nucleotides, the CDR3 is TGTGCCAGCAGTGAAGGGACAGGGGGCGTATACGAGCAGTACTTC.

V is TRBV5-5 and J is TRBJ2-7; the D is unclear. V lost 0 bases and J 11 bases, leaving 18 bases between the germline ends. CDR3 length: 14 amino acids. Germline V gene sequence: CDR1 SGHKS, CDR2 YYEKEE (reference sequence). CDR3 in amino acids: CASSLVSGYSSKYF. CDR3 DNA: TGTGCCAGCAGCTTGGTTTCAGGCTACAGCAGCAAGTACTTC.

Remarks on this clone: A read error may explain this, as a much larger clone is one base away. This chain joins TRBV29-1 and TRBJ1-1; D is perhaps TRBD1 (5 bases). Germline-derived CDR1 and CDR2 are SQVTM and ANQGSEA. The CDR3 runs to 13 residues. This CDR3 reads CSVVDTLGTEALF. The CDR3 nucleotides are TGCAGCGTTGTTGACACCCTGGGGACTGAAGCTCTCTTT. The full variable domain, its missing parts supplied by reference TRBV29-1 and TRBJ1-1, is SAVISQKPSRDICQRGTSLTIQCQVDSQVTMMFWYRQQPGQSLTLIATANQGSEATYESGFVIDKFPISRPNLTFSTLTVSNMSPEDSSIYLCSVVDTLGTEALFGQGTRLTVV.

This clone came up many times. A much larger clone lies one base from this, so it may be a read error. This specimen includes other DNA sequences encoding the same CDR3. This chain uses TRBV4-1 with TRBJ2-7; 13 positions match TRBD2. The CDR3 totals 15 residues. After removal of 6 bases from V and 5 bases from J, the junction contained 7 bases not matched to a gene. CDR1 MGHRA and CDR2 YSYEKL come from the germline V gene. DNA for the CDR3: TGCGCCAGCAGTCAATGGACTAGCGGGAGCCACGAGCAGTACTTC. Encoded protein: CASSQWTSGSHEQYF.

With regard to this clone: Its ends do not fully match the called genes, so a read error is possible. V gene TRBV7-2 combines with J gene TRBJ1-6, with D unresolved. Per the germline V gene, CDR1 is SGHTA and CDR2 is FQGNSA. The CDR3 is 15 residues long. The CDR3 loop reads CASITRPTADSPLHF. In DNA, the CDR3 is TGTGCCAGCATTACCCGCCCGACGGCCGATTCACCACTCCACTTT.

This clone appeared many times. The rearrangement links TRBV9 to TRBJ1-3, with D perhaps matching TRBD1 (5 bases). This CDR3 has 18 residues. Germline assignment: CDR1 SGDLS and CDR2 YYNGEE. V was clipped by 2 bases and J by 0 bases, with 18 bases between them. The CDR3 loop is CASSVRQGAWGSGNTIYF. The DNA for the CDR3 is TGTGCCAGCAGCGTGAGGCAGGGAGCCTGGGGCTCTGGAAACACCATATATTTT.

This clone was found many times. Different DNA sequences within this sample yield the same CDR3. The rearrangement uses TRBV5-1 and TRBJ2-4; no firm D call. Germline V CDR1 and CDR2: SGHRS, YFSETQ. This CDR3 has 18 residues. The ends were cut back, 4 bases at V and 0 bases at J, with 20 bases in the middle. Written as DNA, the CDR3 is TGCGCCAGCAGCGCCGGAACAGACTTCCCCCTAGCCAAAAACATTCAGTACTTC. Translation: CASSAGTDFPLAKNIQYF. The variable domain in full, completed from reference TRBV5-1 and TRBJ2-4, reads KAGVTQTPRYLIKTRGQQVTLSCSPISGHRSVSWYQQTPGQGLQFLFEYFSETQRNKGNFPGRFSGRQFSNSRSEMNVSTLELGDSALYLCASSAGTDFPLAKNIQYFGAGTRLSVL.

The CDR3 coding sequence is TGCGCCAGCAGCTTGGGGACTAGCGGGACCTCCTACGAGCAGTACTTC. This sequence encodes CASSLGTSGTSYEQYF. This chain joins TRBV5-1 and TRBJ2-7, with 12 bases lining up with TRBD2. Germline V gives CDR1 SGHRS, CDR2 YFSETQ. This CDR3 contains 16 residues. The junction had 1 base not matched to a gene; V was cut back by 0 bases and J by 0 bases.

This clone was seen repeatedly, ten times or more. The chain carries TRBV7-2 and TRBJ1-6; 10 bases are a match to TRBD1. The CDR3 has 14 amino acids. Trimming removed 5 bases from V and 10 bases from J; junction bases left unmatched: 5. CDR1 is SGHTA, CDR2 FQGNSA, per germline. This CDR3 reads CASSMTGGRSPLHF. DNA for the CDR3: TGTGCCAGCAGCATGACAGGGGGCAGATCACCCCTCCACTTT.

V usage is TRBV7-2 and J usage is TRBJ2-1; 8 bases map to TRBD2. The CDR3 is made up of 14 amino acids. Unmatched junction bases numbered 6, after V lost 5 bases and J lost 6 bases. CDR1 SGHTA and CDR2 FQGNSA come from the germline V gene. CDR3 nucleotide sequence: TGTGCCAGCAGCGCCAGTAGCGGGGTCAATGAGCAGTTCTTC. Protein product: CASSASSGVNEQFF.

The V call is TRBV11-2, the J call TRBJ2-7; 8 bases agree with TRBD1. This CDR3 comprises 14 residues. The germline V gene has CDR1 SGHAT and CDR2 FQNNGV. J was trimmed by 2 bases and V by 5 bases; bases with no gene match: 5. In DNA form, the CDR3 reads TGTGCCAGCAGCCCAGGACAGGGCGCCTACGAGCAGTACTTC. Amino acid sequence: CASSPGQGAYEQYF.

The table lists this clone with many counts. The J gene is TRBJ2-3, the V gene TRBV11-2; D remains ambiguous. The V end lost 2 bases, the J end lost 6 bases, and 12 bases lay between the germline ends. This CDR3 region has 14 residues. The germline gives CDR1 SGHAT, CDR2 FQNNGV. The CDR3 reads CASSLLQLTDTQYF. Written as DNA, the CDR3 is TGTGCCAGCAGCTTATTACAACTTACCGATACGCAGTATTTT.

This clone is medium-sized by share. The CDR3 DNA follows: TGTGCCAGCAGTTCATCCGGGCTCCAAGAGACCCAGTACTTC. Translated: CASSSSGLQETQYF. V usage is TRBV12-3 or TRBV12-4 and J usage is TRBJ2-5; D unclear. Trimming cost V 4 bases and J 1 base, with 10 bases left between them. This CDR3 comprises 14 residues.

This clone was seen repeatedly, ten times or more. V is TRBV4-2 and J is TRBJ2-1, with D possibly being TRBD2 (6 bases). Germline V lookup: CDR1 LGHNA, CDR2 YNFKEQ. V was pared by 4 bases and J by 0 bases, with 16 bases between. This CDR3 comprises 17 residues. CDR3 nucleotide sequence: TGTGCCAGCAGCCCCAGCGGGCGGCCTAGCTCCTACAATGAGCAGTTCTTC. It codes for CASSPSGRPSSYNEQFF.

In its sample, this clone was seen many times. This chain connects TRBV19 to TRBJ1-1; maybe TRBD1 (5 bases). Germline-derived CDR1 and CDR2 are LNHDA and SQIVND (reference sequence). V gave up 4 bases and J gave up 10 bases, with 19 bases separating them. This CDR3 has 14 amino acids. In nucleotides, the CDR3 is TGTGCCAGTAGTACGCAGGGTGATGTAACGGGAGCTTTCTTT. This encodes CASSTQGDVTGAFF.

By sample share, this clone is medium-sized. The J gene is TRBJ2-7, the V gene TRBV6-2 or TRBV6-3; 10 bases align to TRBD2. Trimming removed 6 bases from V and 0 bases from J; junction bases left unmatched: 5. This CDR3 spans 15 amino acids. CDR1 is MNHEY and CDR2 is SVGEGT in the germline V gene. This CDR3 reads CASRQSSGSSYEQYF. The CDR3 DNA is TGTGCCAGCAGACAGTCTAGCGGGAGCTCCTACGAGCAGTACTTC.

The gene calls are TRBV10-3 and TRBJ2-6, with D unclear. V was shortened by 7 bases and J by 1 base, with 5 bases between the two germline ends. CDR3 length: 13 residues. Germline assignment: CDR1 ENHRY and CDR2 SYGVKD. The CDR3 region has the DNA TGTGCCATCAAGGTTTCTGGGGCCAACGTCCTGACTTTC. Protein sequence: CAIKVSGANVLTF.

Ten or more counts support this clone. CDR3 sequence reads: CATSRGELPDTQYF. As DNA, the CDR3 is TGTGCCACCAGCAGAGGAGAGCTTCCAGATACGCAGTATTTT. The chain carries TRBV15 and TRBJ2-3; D remains ambiguous. The CDR3 loop spans 14 amino acids. Deletions cut 1 base from V and 4 bases from J, with 9 bases between. Germline CDR1 and CDR2: LNHNV and YYDKDF (reference sequence). Together with reference TRBV15 and TRBJ2-3, the CDR3 gives the full variable domain: DAMVIQNPRYQVTQFGKPVTLSCSQTLNHNVMYWYQQKSSQAPKLLFHYYDKDFNNEADTPDNFQSRRPNTSFCFLDIRSPGLGDTAMYLCATSRGELPDTQYFGPGTRLTVL.

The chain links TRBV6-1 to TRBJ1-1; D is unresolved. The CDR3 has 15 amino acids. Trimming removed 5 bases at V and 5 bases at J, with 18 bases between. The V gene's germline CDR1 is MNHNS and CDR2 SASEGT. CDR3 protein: CASSHSLDSTTEAFF. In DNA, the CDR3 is TGTGCCAGCAGTCATTCCCTTGATAGTACAACTGAAGCTTTCTTT.

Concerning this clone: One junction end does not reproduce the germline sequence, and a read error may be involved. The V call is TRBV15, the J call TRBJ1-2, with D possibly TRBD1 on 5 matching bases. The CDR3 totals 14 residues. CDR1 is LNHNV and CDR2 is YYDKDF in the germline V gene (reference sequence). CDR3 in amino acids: CATSPKVWGDGYTF. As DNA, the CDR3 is TGTGCTACCAGCCCTAAGGTGTGGGGCGATGGCTACACCTTC. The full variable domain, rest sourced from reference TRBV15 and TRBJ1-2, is DAMVIQNPRYQVTQFGKPVTLSCSQTLNHNVMYWYQQKSSQAPKLLFHYYDKDFNNEADTPDNFQSRRPNTSFCFLDIRSPGLGDTAMYLCATSPKVWGDGYTFGSGTRLTVV.

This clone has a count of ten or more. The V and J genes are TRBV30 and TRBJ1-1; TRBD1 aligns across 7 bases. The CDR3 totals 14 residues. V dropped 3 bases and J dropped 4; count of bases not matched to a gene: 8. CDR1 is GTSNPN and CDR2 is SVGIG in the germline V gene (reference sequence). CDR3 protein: CAWRMGQRGTEAFF. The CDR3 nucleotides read TGTGCCTGGAGGATGGGACAGCGAGGCACTGAAGCTTTCTTT.